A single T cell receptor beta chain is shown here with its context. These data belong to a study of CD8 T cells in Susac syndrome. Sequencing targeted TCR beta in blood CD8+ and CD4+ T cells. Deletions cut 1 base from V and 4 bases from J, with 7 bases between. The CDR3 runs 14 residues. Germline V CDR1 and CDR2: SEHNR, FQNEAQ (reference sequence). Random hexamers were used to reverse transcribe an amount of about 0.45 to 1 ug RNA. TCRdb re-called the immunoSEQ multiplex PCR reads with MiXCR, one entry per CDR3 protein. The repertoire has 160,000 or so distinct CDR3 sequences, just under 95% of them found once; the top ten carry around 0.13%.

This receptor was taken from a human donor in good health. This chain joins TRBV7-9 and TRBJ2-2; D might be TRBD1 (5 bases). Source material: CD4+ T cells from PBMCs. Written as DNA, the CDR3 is TGTGCCAGCAGCTTAGACAGGTTCACCGGGGAGCTGTTTTTT. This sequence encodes CASSLDRFTGELFF.